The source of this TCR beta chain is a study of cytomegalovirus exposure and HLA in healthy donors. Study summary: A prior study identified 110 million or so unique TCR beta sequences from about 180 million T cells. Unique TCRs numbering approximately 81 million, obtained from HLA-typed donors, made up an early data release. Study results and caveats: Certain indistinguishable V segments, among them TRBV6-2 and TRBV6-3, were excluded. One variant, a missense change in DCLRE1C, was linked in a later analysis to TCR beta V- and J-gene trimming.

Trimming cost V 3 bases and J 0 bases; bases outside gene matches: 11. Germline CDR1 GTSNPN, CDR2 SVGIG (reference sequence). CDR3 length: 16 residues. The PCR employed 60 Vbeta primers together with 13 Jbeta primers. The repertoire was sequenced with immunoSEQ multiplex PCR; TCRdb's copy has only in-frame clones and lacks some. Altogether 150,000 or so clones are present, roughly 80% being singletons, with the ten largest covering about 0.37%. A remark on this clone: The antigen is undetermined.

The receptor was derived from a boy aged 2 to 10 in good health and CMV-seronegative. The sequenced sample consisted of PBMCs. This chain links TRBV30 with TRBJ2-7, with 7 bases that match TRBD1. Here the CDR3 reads CAWRMNRGWSSYEQYF. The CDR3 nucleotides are TGTGCCTGGAGGATGAACAGGGGCTGGAGCTCCTACGAGCAGTACTTC. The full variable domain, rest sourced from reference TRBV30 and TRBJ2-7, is SQTIHQWPATLVQPVGSPLSLECTVEGTSNPNLYWYRQAAGRGLQLLFYSVGIGQISSEVPQNLSASRPQDRQFILSSKKLLLSDSGFYLCAWRMNRGWSSYEQYFGPGTRLTVT.